These 5 T cell receptor beta chains were sequenced from one sample in a study of post-analysis software for immune sequencing data. Notes on the study in general: Comparison of patients with controls showed four or five TRBV segments more frequent in patients, TRBV5-6, TRBV5-1 and TRBV20-1 among them.

No antigens are known for them. Unique molecular identifiers featured in each of the TCR beta cDNA libraries. TCRdb passed the PCR reads through MiXCR, listing each CDR3 protein once. This table holds 750,000 to 900,000 distinct CDR3 sequences, around 42% found once. Material: blood. These receptors all stem from a girl aged 5-17 years with multiple sclerosis.

This clonotype was picked up a small number of times. This chain's CDR3 is CASSVEGGSSTDTQYF. CDR3 bases: TGTGCCAGCAGCGTAGAGGGCGGATCTAGCACAGATACGCAGTATTTT. The chain joins TRBV9 to TRBJ2-3, with unresolved D. Looked up from germline, CDR1 is SGDLS and CDR2 is YYNGEE. Between the trimmed V and J ends, which lost 0 bases and 0 bases, there was a span of 11 bases. This CDR3 region has 16 residues.

The chain recombines TRBV19 with TRBJ2-7; tentatively, D is TRBD1 or TRBD2 (6 bases each). The CDR3 contains 14 residues. The V end was cut by 4 bases, the J end by 4 bases, with 14 bases between. In germline, CDR1 is LNHDA, CDR2 SQIVND (reference sequence). CDR3 residues: CASSTAGGPYEQYF. The DNA for the CDR3 is TGTGCCAGTAGTACGGCCGGGGGCCCTTACGAGCAGTACTTC.

The chain recombines TRBV7-3 with TRBJ1-5; no clear D. Germline V gene sequence: CDR1 SGHTA, CDR2 FQGTGA. The CDR3 is 15 residues long. Trimming removed 5 bases at V and 4 bases at J, with 15 bases between. The CDR3 coding sequence is TGTGCCAGCAGCGTTGTGGCACAGTTAAATCAGCCCCAGCATTTT. This sequence encodes CASSVVAQLNQPQHF.

This chain links TRBV7-9 with TRBJ2-6; D is possibly TRBD2 (5 bases). There are 19 residues in the CDR3. The germline V gene has CDR1 SEHNR and CDR2 FQNEAQ (reference sequence). Trimming took off 5 bases at V and 0 bases at J, with 20 bases between the two ends. CDR3 bases: TGTGCCAGCAGCCCTCTCCGAGGGATGCAAACCTCTGGGGCCAACGTCCTGACTTTC. This codes for CASSPLRGMQTSGANVLTF.

This chain connects TRBV18 to TRBJ2-7, with 10 bases lining up with TRBD1. CDR3 length: 16 residues. Trimming removed 4 bases from V and 4 bases from J; junction bases left unmatched: 10. CDR1 is KGHSH, CDR2 LQKENI, per germline. The CDR3 here is CASSQLGTGVNYEQYF. The CDR3 nucleotides read TGTGCCAGCTCACAGTTAGGGACAGGGGTGAATTACGAGCAGTACTTC.